The 21 T cell receptor beta chains below were found in one sample sequenced in a study of T cell changes during pregnancy in multiple sclerosis. Assay used: immunoSEQ multiplex PCR; TCRdb lists only in-frame clones, some missing. The sample has 45,000 to 65,000 clones, 80% to 95% seen once. The specimen comprised CD4+ T cells from peripheral blood mononuclear cells, sampled in the third trimester of pregnancy. The receptors come from a female donor with multiple sclerosis, enrolled in a pregnancy study.

V is TRBV5-6 and J is TRBJ2-1; tentative D call: TRBD1 (6 bases). Trimming shortened V by 2 bases and J by 0 bases, and 9 bases separated the two germline ends. This CDR3 has 15 amino acids. Germline-derived CDR1 and CDR2 are SGHDT and YYEEEE. CDR3 region: CASSFGQNSYNEQFF. The CDR3 DNA is TGTGCCAGCAGCTTTGGACAGAACTCCTACAATGAGCAGTTCTTC.

The chain recombines TRBV9 with TRBJ2-5, with D maybe TRBD2 (6 bases). This CDR3 has 15 amino acids. Deletions cut 4 bases from V and 1 base from J, with 14 bases between. From germline, CDR1 is SGDLS and CDR2 YYNGEE. The CDR3 coding sequence is TGTGCCAGCAGCCCGGGGGTCGGAATCCAAGAGACCCAGTACTTC. Translated: CASSPGVGIQETQYF.

The chain carries TRBV6-5 and TRBJ2-7; D might be TRBD2 (6 bases). Trimming took 8 bases from V and 9 from J, leaving 17 bases between them. Germline assignment: CDR1 MNHEY and CDR2 SVGAGI. The CDR3 covers 12 residues. The CDR3 spells CASSGGTRRQYF. DNA of the CDR3: TGTGCCAGCTCTGGGGGGACCCGTCGGCAGTACTTC.

The J gene is TRBJ1-2, the V gene TRBV19; D ambiguous. The CDR3 has 19 residues. Germline values: CDR1 LNHDA, CDR2 SQIVND (reference sequence). The V and J ends lost 1 base and 5 bases respectively, with 26 bases between them. CDR3 nucleotides: TGTGCCAGTAGTATAGGCCTGAAACAGATCGAAAAAGGTCGATATGGCTACACCTTC. Its translation: CASSIGLKQIEKGRYGYTF.

This sequence joins TRBV11-1 and TRBJ1-1; TRBD1 is a possible D gene (6 bases). The V gene lost 4 bases and the J gene lost 3 bases, with 18 bases spanning the gap. CDR1 is SGHAT, CDR2 FQDESV, per germline (reference sequence). The CDR3 is made up of 16 amino acids. CDR3 loop: CASSSYQGNLHTEAFF. The CDR3 DNA sequence: TGTGCCAGCAGCTCTTACCAGGGGAATCTACACACTGAAGCTTTCTTT.

The chain joins TRBV11-2 to TRBJ2-2, with 8 bases identical to TRBD2. Germline trimming cut 5 bases from V and 1 base from J; bases unmatched to any gene: 6. The germline V gene has CDR1 SGHAT and CDR2 FQNNGV. The CDR3 contains 16 residues. The CDR3 spells CASSASGTRNTGELFF. The CDR3 bases are TGTGCCAGCAGCGCCTCCGGGACTAGGAACACCGGGGAGCTGTTTTTT.

The CDR3 region has the DNA TGTGCCAGTAGTCCGGGAAGCTCCTATAATTCACCCCTCCACTTT. This sequence encodes CASSPGSSYNSPLHF. This sequence joins TRBV19 and TRBJ1-6, with D unclear. The germline V gene has CDR1 LNHDA and CDR2 SQIVND (reference sequence). The CDR3 length is 15 residues. The germline V and J ends were trimmed by 5 bases and 0 bases, with 8 bases remaining between them.

The chain has TRBV6-1 and TRBJ1-2; the D gene is possibly TRBD1 (5 bases). The CDR3 has 15 residues. Trimming left V 7 bases short and J 0 bases short, with 15 bases between. CDR1 is MNHNS and CDR2 is SASEGT in the germline V gene. CDR3 DNA sequence: TGTGCCAGCACCAATAGGGGCAGGTCTAACTATGGCTACACCTTC. It translates to CASTNRGRSNYGYTF.

J is TRBJ1-2 and V is TRBV29-1; D possibly corresponds to TRBD1 (6 bases). V dropped 0 bases and J dropped 3 bases, with 17 bases sitting between them. The CDR3 loop spans 16 amino acids. Germline values: CDR1 SQVTM, CDR2 ANQGSEA. CDR3 nucleotides: TGCAGCGTTGAAGATCCCGGGACAAGGAAACACTATGGCTACACCTTC. Translated, it gives CSVEDPGTRKHYGYTF.

The rearrangement uses TRBV15 and TRBJ2-3; TRBD2 matches 8 bases. CDR1 is LNHNV and CDR2 is YYDKDF in the germline V gene (reference sequence). Losses at the gene ends were 2 bases for V and 3 bases for J; bases not matched to a gene: 10. This CDR3 is built from 17 residues. The CDR3 bases are TGTGCCACCAGCAGACAACCCGGGGGGGCCAGGACAGATACGCAGTATTTT. It specifies CATSRQPGGARTDTQYF.

CDR3 coding DNA: TGTGCCAGCAGTTATCTCGGGACAGGGATTTACAATGAGCAGTTCTTC. It is translated as CASSYLGTGIYNEQFF. The chain is built from TRBV27 and TRBJ2-1, with 9 nucleotides matching TRBD1. J gave up 4 bases and V 4 bases, and 8 bases lay outside the gene matches. CDR1 is MNHEY, CDR2 SMNVEV, per germline (reference sequence). The CDR3 spans 16 residues.

The rearrangement links TRBV5-1 to TRBJ2-2; 11 bases match TRBD1. The CDR3 contains 18 residues. Trimming cost V 4 bases and J 4 bases; bases outside gene matches: 12. CDR1 and CDR2 (germline): SGHRS, YFSETQ. The CDR3 DNA reads as TGCGCCAGCAGCCGTGTATTGCGGACAGGGGGCCTCACCGGGGAGCTGTTTTTT. Its protein product is CASSRVLRTGGLTGELFF.

This sequence joins TRBV4-2 and TRBJ2-5, with 9 bases identical to TRBD2. The CDR3 runs 15 residues. J gave up 3 bases and V 1 base, and 3 bases lay outside the gene matches. Germline-derived CDR1 and CDR2 are LGHNA and YNFKEQ. The CDR3 nucleotides are TGTGCCAGCAGCCAAGGCGGGGGGGGGAAAGAGACCCAGTACTTC. This gives the protein CASSQGGGGKETQYF.

The chain combines TRBV5-4 with TRBJ2-7; the match to TRBD1 covers 7 bases. From germline, CDR1 is SGHNT and CDR2 YYREEE (reference sequence). V was clipped by 1 base and J by 3 bases; unmatched bases: 4. The length of the CDR3 is 14 residues. In nucleotides, the CDR3 is TGTGCCAGCAGCTTGCAACAGGGGTACTACGAGCAGTACTTC. Translation: CASSLQQGYYEQYF.

J is TRBJ1-5 and V is TRBV6-1; D call uncertain. This CDR3 is 12 amino acids long. V was pared by 6 bases and J by 6 bases, with 9 bases between. CDR1 and CDR2 (germline): MNHNS, SASEGT. The CDR3 DNA reads TGTGCCAGCAGGGGCACTCTTCAGCCCCAGCATTTT. It specifies CASRGTLQPQHF.

The rearrangement uses TRBV11-2 and TRBJ2-3; 8 bases are shared with TRBD1. This CDR3 comprises 15 residues. V dropped 1 base and J dropped 8; count of bases not matched to a gene: 8. The V gene's germline CDR1 is SGHAT and CDR2 FQNNGV. CDR3 protein: CASSLGGQGGGTQYF. The CDR3 nucleotides are TGTGCCAGCAGCTTAGGAGGACAGGGAGGAGGTACGCAGTATTTT.

This clone showed up just once. The chain couples TRBV27 to TRBJ1-5, with 9 bases aligning to TRBD1. The CDR3 is 16 residues long. Germline V gives CDR1 MNHEY, CDR2 SMNVEV (reference sequence). J lost 6 bases, V lost 6 bases, and 12 bases had no gene match. Here the CDR3 reads CASSPRRDRVGQPQHF. CDR3 sequence (DNA): TGTGCCAGCAGCCCCCGACGGGACAGGGTGGGTCAGCCCCAGCATTTT.

The chain uses TRBV6-5 and TRBJ1-1; 10 bases map to TRBD1. CDR1 is MNHEY, CDR2 SVGAGI, per germline. There are 13 residues in the CDR3. V gave up 5 bases and J gave up 10 bases; unmatched junction bases: 7. The CDR3 nucleotides read TGTGCCAGCAGTAACCGGGACAGGGGTACAGCTTTCTTT. It yields the protein CASSNRDRGTAFF.

This chain links TRBV19 with TRBJ2-2; 7 bases match TRBD2. Trimming removed 6 bases from V and 7 bases from J; junction bases left unmatched: 5. CDR3 size: 13 residues. The germline V gene has CDR1 LNHDA and CDR2 SQIVND (reference sequence). DNA for the CDR3: TGTGCCAGTAGCCTGGGGGGGATCGGGGAGCTGTTTTTT. It encodes CASSLGGIGELFF. Full variable domain (missing parts from reference TRBV19 and TRBJ2-2): DGGITQSPKYLFRKEGQNVTLSCEQNLNHDAMYWYRQDPGQGLRLIYYSQIVNDFQKGDIAEGYSVSREKKESFPLTVTSAQKNPTAFYLCASSLGGIGELFFGEGSRLTVL.

The chain joins TRBV5-1 to TRBJ2-5; TRBD1 matches 9 bases. Looked up from germline, CDR1 is SGHRS and CDR2 is YFSETQ. V trimming: 9 bases; J trimming: 1 base; junction bases outside the gene matches: 10. The CDR3 covers 15 residues. CDR3 coding DNA: TGCGCCACCAAAAGGGACAGGGCACTCCAAGAGACCCAGTACTTC. As protein: CATKRDRALQETQYF.

The chain uses TRBV6-6 and TRBJ1-2, with D unclear. The CDR3 totals 13 residues. Germline loops: CDR1 MNHNY, CDR2 SVGAGI (reference sequence). Trimming removed 8 bases at V and 5 bases at J, with 15 bases between. The CDR3 DNA follows: TGTGCCAGCGGCCCTCGGCAGGCATATGGCTACACCTTC. This translates into CASGPRQAYGYTF.